A selection of T cell receptor beta chains follows, all from one sample in a study of naive and memory T cell subsets. Via MiXCR, TCRdb re-called the UMI-ligation and nested PCR reads, giving one row per CDR3 protein. This sample yields 130,000 to 150,000 distinct CDR3 sequences, of which approximately 15% are seen a single time; approximately 0.15% belongs to the top ten. The specimen was naive CD4+ T cells from blood. These receptor sequences come from a human donor in good health. CDR3s include the opening cysteine and the closing phenylalanine or tryptophan. D genes are given only for firm matches. Clone size is given for some rows only: seen once, a few or many times, or a class if the clone is expanded.

clone_size j_call d_call cdr3_length v_call cdr3_nt cdr3_aa
NA TRBJ1-5 NA 14 TRBV18 TGTGCCAGCTCACCACGGGAGGGCAATCAGCCCCAGCATTTT CASSPREGNQPQHF
NA TRBJ2-3 TRBD2 17 TRBV4-1 TGCGCCAGCAGCCAGGGTCGACTAGCGAGTAGCACAGATACGCAGTATTTT CASSQGRLASSTDTQYF
NA TRBJ2-1 TRBD2 15 TRBV12-3/TRBV12-4 TGTGCCAGCAGGCGTTACTGGGGGGGGTACAATGAGCAGTTCTTC CASRRYWGGYNEQFF
NA TRBJ2-7 TRBD1 14 TRBV5-1 TGCGCCAGCAGCCCGGACAGGGGGTACTACGAGCAGTACTTC CASSPDRGYYEQYF
few TRBJ2-2 NA 14 TRBV12-3/TRBV12-4 TGTGCCAGCAGACTGCCCAGAAACACCGGGGAGCTGTTTTTT CASRLPRNTGELFF
NA TRBJ2-1 NA 17 TRBV6-5 TGTGCCAGCAGTTATGATTCTTACCCAAGCTCCTACAATGAGCAGTTCTTC CASSYDSYPSSYNEQFF
few TRBJ1-5 NA 16 TRBV11-2 TGTGCCAGCAGCCAAAGCGGGGCAGGGAAGAATCAGCCCCAGCATTTT CASSQSGAGKNQPQHF
few TRBJ2-6 NA 13 TRBV5-6 TGTGCCAGCAGGACCTCTGGGGCCAACGTCCTGACTTTC CASRTSGANVLTF
few TRBJ1-2 NA 14 TRBV3-1 TGTGCCAGCAGCCAAGGGGGGCAGAACTATGGCTACACCTTC CASSQGGQNYGYTF
NA TRBJ2-7 NA 16 TRBV5-4 TGTGCCAGCAGCTTGTTGGGGGAAGTGCGTGGATACGAGCAGTACTTC CASSLLGEVRGYEQYF
NA TRBJ2-7 NA 15 TRBV19 TGTGCCAGTAGTACCCCCCGGGGCGGGACCTACGAGCAGTACTTC CASSTPRGGTYEQYF
NA TRBJ2-5 TRBD2 15 TRBV20-1 TGCAGTGCTAGAGAATCGAGCGGGGGACAAGAGACCCAGTACTTC CSARESSGGQETQYF
NA TRBJ2-2 TRBD1 18 TRBV9 TGTGCCAGCAGCGTATCATTAGGGGGCAGGGCCAACACCGGGGAGCTGTTTTTT CASSVSLGGRANTGELFF
NA TRBJ1-2 TRBD1 13 TRBV12-3/TRBV12-4 TGTGCCAGCAGTCCGGGGGACAGGGAAGGCTACACCTTC CASSPGDREGYTF
few TRBJ2-1 NA 12 TRBV4-1 TGCGCCAGCAGACAGACTGACAATGAGCAGTTCTTC CASRQTDNEQFF
NA TRBJ1-5 NA 15 TRBV19 TGTGCCAGTAGTGCGACAGCGGGCAGCAATCAGCCCCAGCATTTT CASSATAGSNQPQHF
few TRBJ1-5 NA 12 TRBV18 TGTGCCAGCTCACCGGGAGATCAGCCCCAGCATTTT CASSPGDQPQHF
NA TRBJ1-1 TRBD1 15 TRBV6-2/TRBV6-3 TGTGCCAGCAGTTACCATAATACAGGGGCCACTGAAGCTTTCTTT CASSYHNTGATEAFF
NA TRBJ1-2 NA 14 TRBV27 TGTGCCAGCAGTAAATACCCGTCTAACTATGGCTACACCTTC CASSKYPSNYGYTF
few TRBJ2-1 TRBD2 17 TRBV7-2 TGTGCCAGCAGCTTAGGTGGGACTAGCGGGCCTTACAATGAGCAGTTCTTC CASSLGGTSGPYNEQFF
NA TRBJ2-3 NA 14 TRBV20-1 TGCAGTGCTAGATCTTCCGGGAGAGTTGATACGCAGTATTTT CSARSSGRVDTQYF
NA TRBJ2-1 TRBD2 18 TRBV5-4 TGTGCCAGCAGCGGTCCCGGGACTAGCGGGAGGGACTACAATGAGCAGTTCTTC CASSGPGTSGRDYNEQFF
once TRBJ2-2 TRBD2 17 TRBV28 TGTGCCAGCAGTTTGAATAGCGGGAGCGCCAAGCCCGGGGAGCTGTTTTTT CASSLNSGSAKPGELFF
NA TRBJ1-1 NA 15 TRBV20-1 TGCAGTGCTAGAGACCCTCAGGGCAGGGACACTGAAGCTTTCTTT CSARDPQGRDTEAFF
few TRBJ2-7 TRBD2 14 TRBV20-1 TGCAGTGCCGCACCTAGCGGGAGTAGCTACGAGCAGTACTTC CSAAPSGSSYEQYF
few TRBJ2-1 NA 15 TRBV27 TGTGCCAGCAGTTTAGGCGGACGAGCTTACAATGAGCAGTTCTTC CASSLGGRAYNEQFF
few TRBJ2-3 NA 14 TRBV20-1 TGCAGTGCTAGAGGACTACCGGGCACAGATACGCAGTATTTT CSARGLPGTDTQYF
few TRBJ2-2 TRBD1 15 TRBV7-3 TGTGCCAGCAGCTCCGGGACAGGGAGCACCGGGGAGCTGTTTTTT CASSSGTGSTGELFF
NA TRBJ1-5 NA 14 TRBV12-3/TRBV12-4 TGTGCCAGCAGTTTGACTGCGTACAATCAGCCCCAGCATTTT CASSLTAYNQPQHF
many TRBJ2-7 TRBD1 14 TRBV18 TGTGCCAGCTCACCTTTTGACAGGGGGAGGAAGCAGTACTTC CASSPFDRGRKQYF
NA TRBJ2-1 NA 15 TRBV5-1 TGCGCCAGCAGCTTGGTGACAGAAGCCTACAATGAGCAGTTCTTC CASSLVTEAYNEQFF
NA TRBJ2-3 TRBD1 15 TRBV10-3 TGTGCCATCACCCCGGGACAGGGGGCCACAGATACGCAGTATTTT CAITPGQGATDTQYF
few TRBJ2-3 NA 12 TRBV29-1 TGCAGCGTTGGGTCCCACGATGATACGCAGTATTTT CSVGSHDDTQYF
once TRBJ2-3 NA 14 TRBV10-1 TGCGCCAGCAGTAGAGACAGTAACACAGATACGCAGTATTTT CASSRDSNTDTQYF
NA TRBJ1-2 NA 13 TRBV11-2 TGTGCCAGCAGCACACCCCCTGGCTATGGCTACACCTTC CASSTPPGYGYTF
NA TRBJ1-6 NA 12 TRBV2 TGTGCCAGCACCTCCGAAGGGGGTCCCCTCCACTTT CASTSEGGPLHF
few TRBJ2-3 NA 14 TRBV6-1 TGTGCCAGCAGTGAGAGGGGATACACAGATACGCAGTATTTT CASSERGYTDTQYF
NA TRBJ1-6 NA 14 TRBV7-8 TGTGCCAGCAGCTTAGATGGGGGGAATTCACCCCTCCACTTT CASSLDGGNSPLHF
NA TRBJ1-6 NA 13 TRBV10-2 TGCGCCACTGAGGACCGTCACGCTTCACCCCTCCACTTT CATEDRHASPLHF
NA TRBJ2-1 NA 13 TRBV29-1 TGCAGCGTGGGGGCGCGGACGGTTAATGAGCAGTTCTTC CSVGARTVNEQFF
NA TRBJ2-7 NA 13 TRBV7-2 TGTGCCAGCAGCCCCAGGACTAACTACGAGCAGTACTTC CASSPRTNYEQYF
many TRBJ1-5 NA 12 TRBV5-6 TGTGCCAGCAGCTTGAGGGGTCAGCCCCAGCATTTT CASSLRGQPQHF
NA TRBJ2-7 NA 13 TRBV5-1 TGCGCCAGCAGCTTCCAGGGAACGGGGGAGCAGTACTTC CASSFQGTGEQYF
few TRBJ2-7 NA 13 TRBV10-3 TGTGCCATCCGTAGAAAGGGGCCCTACGAGCAGTACTTC CAIRRKGPYEQYF
NA TRBJ1-5 NA 15 TRBV12-3/TRBV12-4 TGTGCCAGCAGAGGAACAGGGTTAAGCAATCAGCCCCAGCATTTT CASRGTGLSNQPQHF